The 16 T cell receptor beta chains in this list originate from one sample, sequenced in a study of shared clonotypes between healthy human individuals. Libraries were prepared by immunoSEQ multiplex PCR; TCRdb keeps only in-frame clonotypes and omits some of them. The sample has 2 million to 2.5 million clones, over 90% seen once. Material for sequencing was naive CD4+ T cells from PBMCs. Subset reported: CD45RA+ positively selected. The source of these receptors is a man aged 18-30 years in good health. Some clones in this sample may be carry-over from other donors' samples.

This clone was seen a few times. Other DNA sequences within the sample encode an identical CDR3. The V and J genes are TRBV30 and TRBJ1-1, with 7 positions matching TRBD1. V lost 3 bases and J lost 5; bases outside the gene matches: 3. This CDR3 is built from 12 residues. Germline CDR1 reads GTSNPN; CDR2 reads SVGIG (reference sequence). The CDR3 DNA is TGTGCCTGGAGCAGGGGGGGAACTGAAGCTTTCTTT. Protein sequence: CAWSRGGTEAFF.

This clone was found once. The V and J genes are TRBV6-6 and TRBJ2-7; D perhaps matches TRBD2 (6 bases). Trimming removed 4 bases at V and 11 bases at J, with 18 bases between. This CDR3 has 13 amino acids. In germline, CDR1 is MNHNY, CDR2 SVGAGI (reference sequence). The CDR3 here is CASSSLRGGREYF. The CDR3 DNA reads TGTGCCAGCAGTTCCCTACGGGGAGGAAGGGAGTACTTC.

The chain carries TRBV11-2 and TRBJ1-2, with 8 bases fitting TRBD1. This CDR3 region has 14 residues. After removal of 5 bases from V and 4 bases from J, the junction contained 6 bases not matched to a gene. The germline V gene has CDR1 SGHAT and CDR2 FQNNGV. The CDR3 bases are TGTGCCAGCAGCGGGGCAGGGGGCTCCTATGGCTACACCTTC. Protein sequence: CASSGAGGSYGYTF.

This clone turned up a few times. The gene calls are TRBV9 and TRBJ1-5, with TRBD1 matching 7 bases. J was trimmed by 7 bases and V by 3 bases; bases with no gene match: 10. The CDR3 is 15 amino acids. From germline, CDR1 is SGDLS and CDR2 YYNGEE. The CDR3 nucleotides read TGTGCCAGCAGCGACGACCCAGGGGGAGGGCAGCCCCAGCATTTT. As protein: CASSDDPGGGQPQHF.

The gene calls are TRBV28 and TRBJ2-7; 8 bases are a match to TRBD1. V lost 6 bases and J lost 2; bases outside the gene matches: 6. Germline values: CDR1 MDHEN, CDR2 SYDVKM. The CDR3 covers 14 residues. CDR3 protein: CASRLTGVTYEQYF. The CDR3 nucleotides are TGTGCCAGCAGGTTGACAGGGGTGACCTACGAGCAGTACTTC.

The chain combines TRBV27 with TRBJ2-3, with 8 bases matching TRBD1. This CDR3 has 16 residues. The V gene end was trimmed by 7 bases and the J gene end by 3 bases; junction bases not matched to a gene: 12. The V gene's germline CDR1 is MNHEY and CDR2 SMNVEV (reference sequence). The DNA of the CDR3 is TGTGCCAGCAAACGGGACAGGACACTCGGTACAGATACGCAGTATTTT. This codes for CASKRDRTLGTDTQYF.

For this clone: A read error may produce the germline difference seen at one junction end. The rearrangement uses TRBV15 and TRBJ1-5; D remains ambiguous. Germline CDR1 and CDR2: LNHNV and YYDKDF (reference sequence). CDR3 size: 15 residues. CDR3 residues: CATSRAPGNNQSQHF. Written as DNA, the CDR3 is TGTGCCACCAGCAGAGCCCCCGGGAACAATCAGTCCCAGCATTTT.

The chain's CDR3 is CASSGSGTTDTQYF. The CDR3 DNA reads as TGCGCCAGCAGTGGGAGCGGGACGACAGATACGCAGTATTTT. The V and J genes are TRBV10-1 and TRBJ2-3; 7 nucleotides align to TRBD2. The germline gives CDR1 WNHNN, CDR2 SYGVQD (reference sequence). With V trimmed by 4 bases and J by 3 bases, 4 bases remained unmatched. The CDR3 spans 14 residues.

The chain links TRBV10-3 to TRBJ1-5, with 10 bases matching TRBD1. CDR1 is ENHRY and CDR2 is SYGVKD in the germline V gene. This CDR3 is built from 14 residues. Trimming cost V 8 bases and J 4 bases; bases outside gene matches: 5. Written as DNA, the CDR3 is TGTGCCATCGGTCCGGGACAGGGGAATCAGCCCCAGCATTTT. This codes for CAIGPGQGNQPQHF.

J is TRBJ2-3 and V is TRBV6-1; 8 bases line up with TRBD1. Per the germline V gene, CDR1 is MNHNS and CDR2 is SASEGT. The ends lost 6 bases at V and 6 bases at J; junction bases unmatched: 11. The CDR3 spans 15 residues. CDR3 loop: CASSRGTGQSDTQYF. DNA of the CDR3: TGTGCCAGCAGCCGCGGGACAGGTCAATCGGATACGCAGTATTTT.

V and J are TRBV27 and TRBJ2-5, with D tentatively TRBD2 (6 bases). The V and J ends lost 11 bases and 5 bases respectively, with 9 bases between them. Germline-derived CDR1 and CDR2 are MNHEY and SMNVEV (reference sequence). This CDR3 spans 10 amino acids. DNA for the CDR3: TGTGCCCGACTAGGGGAGACCCAGTACTTC. This gives the protein CARLGETQYF.

Here the CDR3 reads CASSPPLGHSNQPQHF. CDR3 sequence (DNA): TGTGCCAGCTCACCACCGTTGGGACACAGCAATCAGCCCCAGCATTTT. The chain links TRBV18 to TRBJ1-5, with TRBD1 as a possible D gene (6 bases). CDR1 and CDR2 from the germline V gene are KGHSH and LQKENI. The CDR3 runs to 16 residues. The ends were cut back, 0 bases at V and 1 base at J, with 10 bases in the middle.

This clone was counted a single time. The chain combines TRBV4-2 with TRBJ2-3; D ambiguous. V was trimmed by 2 bases and J by 1 base, leaving 13 bases between them. The CDR3 sequence is 16 residues long. From germline, CDR1 is LGHNA and CDR2 YNFKEQ. The CDR3 protein is CASSQLIGQGTDTQYF. CDR3 sequence (DNA): TGTGCCAGCAGCCAACTAATCGGGCAGGGCACAGATACGCAGTATTTT.

The chain joins TRBV5-1 to TRBJ2-7; D may be TRBD1 or TRBD2 (5 bases each). Looked up from germline, CDR1 is SGHRS and CDR2 is YFSETQ. CDR3 length: 15 residues. V shed 2 bases and J shed 4 bases, with 16 bases lying between them. The chain's CDR3 is CASSLGASSLYEQYF. The DNA for the CDR3 is TGCGCCAGCAGCTTAGGGGCTAGCAGTCTTTACGAGCAGTACTTC.

The J gene is TRBJ1-5, the V gene TRBV29-1, with D possibly TRBD1 on 6 matching bases. Germline V gives CDR1 SQVTM, CDR2 ANQGSEA. Trimming removed 4 bases from V and 10 bases from J, with 17 bases in between. The CDR3 has 13 residues. Here the CDR3 DNA reads TGCAGCGTTGCAGAGACAGGAGGAGGCCCCCAGCATTTT. Its translation: CSVAETGGGPQHF.

This chain connects TRBV28 to TRBJ2-5, with unresolved D. The V end was cut by 8 bases, the J end by 4 bases, with 17 bases between. CDR1 and CDR2 (germline): MDHEN, SYDVKM. The CDR3 sequence is 14 residues long. The CDR3 DNA is TGTGCCAGCCTGGCCTCTTATTCGCGAGAGACCCAGTACTTC. It yields the protein CASLASYSRETQYF. Variable domain in full (rest from reference TRBV28 and TRBJ2-5): DVKVTQSSRYLVKRTGEKVFLECVQDMDHENMFWYRQDPGLGLRLIYFSYDVKMKEKGDIPEGYSVSREKKERFSLILESASTNQTSMYLCASLASYSRETQYFGPGTRLLVL.